This T cell receptor beta chain was recovered during a study of human T cells and chemical hapten exposure. TCRdb called the 5' RACE reads again in MiXCR, with one record for every CDR3 protein. Of 130,000 or so distinct CDR3 sequences listed, about 4% are singletons. This clonotype was counted a single time. A read error is possible here, since a much larger clone lies one base away. Sequencing started from total RNA isolated from unfractionated whole blood. The CDR3 extends over 15 amino acids. Between the trimmed V and J ends, which lost 0 bases and 4 bases, there was a span of 12 bases. CDR1 LNHNV and CDR2 YYDKDF come from the germline V gene (reference sequence).

The genes are TRBV15 and TRBJ1-2, with no clear D. The TCR sequence derives from a female donor in good health. The DNA of the CDR3 is TGTGCCACCAGCAGAGATCGGGAGTGCCTCTATGGCTACACCTTC. It translates to CATSRDRECLYGYTF.